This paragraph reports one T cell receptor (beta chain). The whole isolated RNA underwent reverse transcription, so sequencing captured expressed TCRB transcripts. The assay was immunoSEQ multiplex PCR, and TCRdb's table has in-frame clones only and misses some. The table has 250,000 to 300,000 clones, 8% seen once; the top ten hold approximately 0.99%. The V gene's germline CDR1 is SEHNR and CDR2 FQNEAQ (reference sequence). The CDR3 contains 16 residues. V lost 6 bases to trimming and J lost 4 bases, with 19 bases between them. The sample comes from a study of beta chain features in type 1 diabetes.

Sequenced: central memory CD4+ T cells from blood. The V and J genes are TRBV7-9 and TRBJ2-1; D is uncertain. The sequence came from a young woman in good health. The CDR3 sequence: CASRAPETGFYNEQFF. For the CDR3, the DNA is TGTGCCAGCAGGGCTCCTGAGACTGGCTTTTACAATGAGCAGTTCTTC. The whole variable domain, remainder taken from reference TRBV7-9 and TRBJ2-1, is DTGVSQNPRHKITKRGQNVTFRCDPISEHNRLYWYRQTLGQGPEFLTYFQNEAQLEKSRLLSDRFSAERPKGSFSTLEIQRTEQGDSAMYLCASRAPETGFYNEQFFGPGTRLTVL.